This paragraph reports one T cell receptor (beta chain). The CDR3 loop spans 14 amino acids. Germline CDR1 is SQVTM and CDR2 is ANQGSEA. Trimming stripped 3 bases from V and 3 bases from J, with 11 bases between. Generated by immunoSEQ multiplex PCR, the TCRdb table keeps only in-frame clones and is missing some. This table holds approximately 100,000 clones, nearly 96% found once. These data come from a study of technical replicates of blood from a few donors. The source of this sequence is a human donor in good health. V gene TRBV29-1 combines with J gene TRBJ2-2; tentative D call: TRBD1 (6 bases). The sample consisted of T cells isolated from PBMCs. The DNA of the CDR3 is TGCAGCGTTGATGACAGGTTCGACACCGGGGAGCTGTTTTTT. This encodes CSVDDRFDTGELFF.